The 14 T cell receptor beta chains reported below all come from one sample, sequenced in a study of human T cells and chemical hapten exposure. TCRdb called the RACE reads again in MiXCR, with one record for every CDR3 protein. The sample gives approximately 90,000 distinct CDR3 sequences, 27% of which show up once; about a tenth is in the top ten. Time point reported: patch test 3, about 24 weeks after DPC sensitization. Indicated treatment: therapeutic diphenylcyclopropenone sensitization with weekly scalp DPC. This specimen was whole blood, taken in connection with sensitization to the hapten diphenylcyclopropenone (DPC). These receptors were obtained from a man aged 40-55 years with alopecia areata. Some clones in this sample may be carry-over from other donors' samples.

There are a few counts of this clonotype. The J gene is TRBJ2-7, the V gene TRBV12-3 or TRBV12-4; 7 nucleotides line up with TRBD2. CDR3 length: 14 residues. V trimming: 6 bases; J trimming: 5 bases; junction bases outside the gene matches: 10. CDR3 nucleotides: TGTGCCAGCAGCCCCCGGCGGGGGAACGACGAGCAGTACTTC. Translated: CASSPRRGNDEQYF.

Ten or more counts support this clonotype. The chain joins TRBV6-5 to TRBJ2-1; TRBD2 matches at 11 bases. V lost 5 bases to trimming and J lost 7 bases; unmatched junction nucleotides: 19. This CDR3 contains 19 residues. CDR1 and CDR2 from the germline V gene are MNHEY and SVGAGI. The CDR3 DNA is TGTGCCAGCAGTAAGAGACCCCGGACTAGCGGGCTAAAGGGGAATGAGCAGTTCTTC. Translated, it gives CASSKRPRTSGLKGNEQFF.

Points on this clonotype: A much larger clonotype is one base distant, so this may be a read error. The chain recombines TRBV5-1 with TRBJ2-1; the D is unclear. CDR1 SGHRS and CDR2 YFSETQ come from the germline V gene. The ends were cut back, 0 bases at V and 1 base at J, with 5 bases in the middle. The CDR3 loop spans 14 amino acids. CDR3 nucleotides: TGCGCCAGCAGCTTGGGGAAGTCCTACAATGAGCAGTTCTTC. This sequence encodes CASSLGKSYNEQFF.

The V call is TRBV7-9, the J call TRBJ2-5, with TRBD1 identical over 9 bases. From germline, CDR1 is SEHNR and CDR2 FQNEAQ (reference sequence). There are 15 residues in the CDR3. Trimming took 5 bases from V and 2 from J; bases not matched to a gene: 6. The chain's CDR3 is CASSATTGGQETQYF. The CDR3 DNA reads TGTGCCAGCAGCGCTACGACAGGGGGTCAAGAGACCCAGTACTTC.

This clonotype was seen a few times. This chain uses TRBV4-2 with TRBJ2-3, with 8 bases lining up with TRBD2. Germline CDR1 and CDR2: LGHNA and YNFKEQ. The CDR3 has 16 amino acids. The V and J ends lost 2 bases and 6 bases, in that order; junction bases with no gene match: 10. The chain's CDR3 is CASSQTGLARSDTQYF. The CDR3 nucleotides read TGTGCCAGCAGCCAAACCGGACTAGCACGAAGTGATACGCAGTATTTT.

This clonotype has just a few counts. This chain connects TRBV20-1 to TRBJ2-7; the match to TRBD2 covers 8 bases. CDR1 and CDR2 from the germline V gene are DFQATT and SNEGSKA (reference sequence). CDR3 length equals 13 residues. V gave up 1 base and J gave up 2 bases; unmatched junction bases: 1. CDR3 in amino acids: CSARAGGTYEQYF. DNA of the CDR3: TGCAGTGCTAGAGCGGGAGGGACCTACGAGCAGTACTTC.

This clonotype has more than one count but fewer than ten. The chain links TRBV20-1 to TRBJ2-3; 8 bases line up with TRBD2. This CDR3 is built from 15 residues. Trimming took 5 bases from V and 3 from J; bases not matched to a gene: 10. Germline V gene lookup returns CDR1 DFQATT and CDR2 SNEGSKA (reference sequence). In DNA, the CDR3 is TGCAGTGCTCGATCTATTAGCGGGAAAACAGATACGCAGTATTTT. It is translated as CSARSISGKTDTQYF.

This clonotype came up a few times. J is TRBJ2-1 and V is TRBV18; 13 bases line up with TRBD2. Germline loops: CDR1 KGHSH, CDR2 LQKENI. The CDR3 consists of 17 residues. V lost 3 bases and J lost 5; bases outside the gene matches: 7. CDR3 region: CASSPGLAGEGHNEQFF. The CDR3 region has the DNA TGTGCCAGCTCACCCGGACTAGCGGGAGAAGGCCACAATGAGCAGTTCTTC.

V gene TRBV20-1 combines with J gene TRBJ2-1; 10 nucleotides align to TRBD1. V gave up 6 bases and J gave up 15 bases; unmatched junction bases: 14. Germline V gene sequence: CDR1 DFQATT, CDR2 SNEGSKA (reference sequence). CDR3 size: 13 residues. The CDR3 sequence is CSAPDRGWESPFF. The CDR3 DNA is TGCAGTGCACCGGACAGGGGGTGGGAGAGTCCGTTCTTC.

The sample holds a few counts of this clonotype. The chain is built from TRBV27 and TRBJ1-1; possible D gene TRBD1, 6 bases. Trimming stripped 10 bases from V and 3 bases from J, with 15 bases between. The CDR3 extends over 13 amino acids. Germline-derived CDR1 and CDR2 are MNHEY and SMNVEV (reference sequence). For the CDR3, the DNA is TGTGCCACCTCCTACAGGGTGTACACTGAAGCTTTCTTT. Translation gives CATSYRVYTEAFF.

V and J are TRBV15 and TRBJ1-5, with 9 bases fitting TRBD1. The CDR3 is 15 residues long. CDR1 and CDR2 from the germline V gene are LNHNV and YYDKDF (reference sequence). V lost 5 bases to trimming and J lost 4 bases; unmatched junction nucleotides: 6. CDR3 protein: CATSSQGQGNQPQHF. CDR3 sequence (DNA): TGTGCCACCAGCTCTCAGGGACAGGGAAATCAGCCCCAGCATTTT. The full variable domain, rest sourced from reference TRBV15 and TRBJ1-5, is DAMVIQNPRYQVTQFGKPVTLSCSQTLNHNVMYWYQQKSSQAPKLLFHYYDKDFNNEADTPDNFQSRRPNTSFCFLDIRSPGLGDTAMYLCATSSQGQGNQPQHFGDGTRLSIL.

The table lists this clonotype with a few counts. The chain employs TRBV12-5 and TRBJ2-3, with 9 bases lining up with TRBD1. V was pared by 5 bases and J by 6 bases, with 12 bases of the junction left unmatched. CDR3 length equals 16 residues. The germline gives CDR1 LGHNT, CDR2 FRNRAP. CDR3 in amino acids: CASGVGQGSNGDTQYF. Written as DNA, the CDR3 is TGTGCTAGTGGTGTGGGACAGGGATCAAACGGGGATACGCAGTATTTT.

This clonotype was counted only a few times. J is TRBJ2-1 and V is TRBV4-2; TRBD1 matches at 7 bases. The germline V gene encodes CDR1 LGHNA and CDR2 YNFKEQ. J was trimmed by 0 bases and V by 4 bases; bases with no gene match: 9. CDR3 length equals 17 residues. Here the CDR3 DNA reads TGTGCCAGCAGCCCGTGGACAGGCATGAGCTCCTACAATGAGCAGTTCTTC. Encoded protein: CASSPWTGMSSYNEQFF.

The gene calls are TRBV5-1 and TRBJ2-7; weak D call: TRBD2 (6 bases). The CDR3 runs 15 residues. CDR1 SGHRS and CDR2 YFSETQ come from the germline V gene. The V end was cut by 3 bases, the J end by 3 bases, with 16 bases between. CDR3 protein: CASSSLGGANYEQYF. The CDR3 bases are TGCGCCAGCAGCTCCCTCGGCGGGGCAAACTACGAGCAGTACTTC. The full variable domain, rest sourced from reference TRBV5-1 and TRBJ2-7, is KAGVTQTPRYLIKTRGQQVTLSCSPISGHRSVSWYQQTPGQGLQFLFEYFSETQRNKGNFPGRFSGRQFSNSRSEMNVSTLELGDSALYLCASSSLGGANYEQYFGPGTRLTVT.